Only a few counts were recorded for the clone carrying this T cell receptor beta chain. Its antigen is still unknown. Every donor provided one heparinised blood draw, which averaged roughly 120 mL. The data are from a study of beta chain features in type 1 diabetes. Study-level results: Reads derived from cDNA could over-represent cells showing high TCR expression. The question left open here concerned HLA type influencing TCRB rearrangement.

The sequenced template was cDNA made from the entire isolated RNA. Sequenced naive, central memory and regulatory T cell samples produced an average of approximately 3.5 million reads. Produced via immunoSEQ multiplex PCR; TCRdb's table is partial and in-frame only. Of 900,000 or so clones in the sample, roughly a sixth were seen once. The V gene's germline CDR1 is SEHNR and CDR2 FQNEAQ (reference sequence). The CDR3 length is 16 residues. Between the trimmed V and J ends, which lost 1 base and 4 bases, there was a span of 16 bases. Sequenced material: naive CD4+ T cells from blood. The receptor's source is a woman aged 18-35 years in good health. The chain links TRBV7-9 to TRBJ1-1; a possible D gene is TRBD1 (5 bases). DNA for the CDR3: TGTGCCAGCAGCTTAGGGGGGATTTTAATTGGCACTGAAGCTTTCTTT. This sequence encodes CASSLGGILIGTEAFF.